The next 18 T cell receptor beta chains were all read from a single sample in a study of blood T cell repertoires in COVID-19. Repertoires were generated with immunoSEQ multiplex PCR, while TCRdb's copy carries only in-frame clones and drops some. The data contain over 130,000 clones, about 91% of them singletons. The sequenced material came from peripheral blood. All receptors come from a human donor in a cohort sampled during active COVID-19.

Here the CDR3 reads CSVTDPPQMNTEAFF. The CDR3 region has the DNA TGCAGCGTGACAGACCCCCCGCAAATGAACACTGAAGCTTTCTTT. This chain links TRBV29-1 with TRBJ1-1, with D perhaps TRBD1 (5 bases). V lost 6 bases, J lost 0 bases, and 17 bases lay in between. The CDR3 runs 15 residues. Germline-derived CDR1 and CDR2 are SQVTM and ANQGSEA.

This clone occurred once. This chain links TRBV6-4 with TRBJ2-1; D is unclear. This CDR3 is 14 amino acids long. V was shortened by 0 bases and J by 3 bases, with 6 bases between the two germline ends. The germline CDR1 and CDR2 sequences are MRHNA and SNTAGT. The CDR3 reads CASSDSPGYNEQFF. CDR3 in DNA: TGTGCCAGCAGTGACTCGCCAGGCTACAATGAGCAGTTCTTC.

CDR3 bases: TGTGCCAGCAGGCGACAGTACACAGATACGCAGTATTTT. It translates to CASRRQYTDTQYF. J is TRBJ2-3 and V is TRBV27; TRBD1 might be the D (5 bases). Germline lookup yields CDR1 MNHEY and CDR2 SMNVEV (reference sequence). The CDR3 is made up of 13 amino acids. V shed 6 bases and J shed 2 bases, with 9 bases lying between them.

The genes are TRBV7-8 and TRBJ2-1; D is perhaps TRBD1 (7 bases). V dropped 0 bases and J dropped 9 bases, with 12 bases sitting between them. Looked up from germline, CDR1 is SGHVS and CDR2 is FQNEAQ. This CDR3 spans 14 amino acids. The CDR3 spells CASSLAARGVEQFF. In DNA form, the CDR3 reads TGTGCCAGCAGCTTAGCGGCCAGGGGGGTTGAGCAGTTCTTC.

This rearrangement joins TRBV27 to TRBJ2-4; TRBD1 matches at 8 bases. The CDR3 totals 13 residues. J was trimmed by 3 bases and V by 8 bases; bases with no gene match: 3. Germline V gives CDR1 MNHEY, CDR2 SMNVEV (reference sequence). CDR3 nucleotides: TGTGCCAGCCTGGACAGGGTCAAAAACATTCAGTACTTC. Translated, it gives CASLDRVKNIQYF.

This clone has just one count. The chain joins TRBV5-5 to TRBJ2-7; 7 nucleotides align to TRBD1. From germline, CDR1 is SGHKS and CDR2 YYEKEE (reference sequence). After removal of 0 bases from V and 5 bases from J, the junction contained 5 bases not matched to a gene. The CDR3 totals 14 residues. CDR3 bases: TGTGCCAGCAGCTTGGCGACAGGGAAAAACGAGCAGTACTTC. Protein product: CASSLATGKNEQYF.

The count of this clone is one. The chain uses TRBV12-5 and TRBJ2-1, with 9 positions matching TRBD2. CDR3 length: 17 amino acids. The J segment lost 4 bases and the V segment lost 10 bases, leaving 17 bases of the junction unmatched. Germline loops: CDR1 LGHNT, CDR2 FRNRAP. CDR3 nucleotide sequence: TGTGCTACTAAACGAGCGAGAGCGGGGGGAGTGTACAATGAGCAGTTCTTC. Translated: CATKRARAGGVYNEQFF.

The V and J genes are TRBV5-1 and TRBJ1-6; D unclear. The ends were cut back, 1 base at V and 6 bases at J, with 14 bases in the middle. This CDR3 is built from 16 residues. Germline V CDR1 and CDR2: SGHRS, YFSETQ. Written as DNA, the CDR3 is TGCGCCAGCAGCTTGCTACAGACAAACCTTAATTCACCCCTCCACTTT. Its translation: CASSLLQTNLNSPLHF.

This chain uses TRBV5-4 with TRBJ2-3; 9 bases are a match to TRBD1. Germline CDR1 reads SGHNT; CDR2 reads YYREEE (reference sequence). The CDR3 consists of 17 residues. Trimming cost V 5 bases and J 4 bases; bases outside gene matches: 14. The CDR3 sequence: CASSSGTGKVSADTQYF. The CDR3 region has the DNA TGTGCCAGCAGTTCCGGGACAGGGAAAGTGTCGGCAGATACGCAGTATTTT. The entire variable domain, with the rest obtained from reference TRBV5-4 and TRBJ2-3, is as follows: ETGVTQSPTHLIKTRGQQVTLRCSSQSGHNTVSWYQQALGQGPQFIFQYYREEENGRGNFPPRFSGLQFPNYSSELNVNALELDDSALYLCASSSGTGKVSADTQYFGPGTRLTVL.

The CDR3 reads CASSLQLAGKRTGELFF. As DNA, the CDR3 is TGTGCCAGCAGCTTACAACTAGCGGGGAAGCGGACCGGGGAGCTGTTTTTT. This chain joins TRBV11-3 and TRBJ2-2; TRBD2 matches at 10 bases. V gave up 2 bases and J gave up 5 bases; unmatched junction bases: 8. The CDR3 is made up of 17 amino acids. CDR1 and CDR2 (germline): SGHNT, YENEEA.

The chain carries TRBV5-4 and TRBJ2-2; no clear D gene. Germline V gene data show CDR1 as SGHNT and CDR2 as YYREEE (reference sequence). The germline V and J ends were trimmed by 2 bases and 3 bases, with 17 bases remaining between them. The CDR3 is 17 residues long. The CDR3 loop is CASSFGVGLRDTGELFF. CDR3 DNA: TGTGCCAGCAGCTTTGGTGTGGGCTTGAGAGACACCGGGGAGCTGTTTTTT.

The chain uses TRBV6-2 or TRBV6-3 and TRBJ1-1; TRBD1 aligns across 7 bases. The J segment lost 7 bases and the V segment lost 5 bases, leaving 7 bases of the junction unmatched. The CDR3 runs to 13 residues. Germline V gene data show CDR1 as MNHEY and CDR2 as SVGEGT. The CDR3 spells CASSLQGIGEAFF. The CDR3 region has the DNA TGTGCCAGCAGTCTACAGGGGATTGGTGAAGCTTTCTTT.

The chain carries TRBV5-8 and TRBJ2-5, with 7 bases aligning to TRBD1. CDR3 length: 15 amino acids. The V segment lost 0 bases and the J segment 5 bases; nucleotides outside the gene matches: 7. Germline V gene data show CDR1 as SGHTS and CDR2 as YDEGEE. CDR3 protein: CASSLGQTRGETQYF. CDR3 DNA: TGTGCCAGCAGCTTGGGACAAACCAGGGGGGAGACCCAGTACTTC. The full variable domain, with the rest looked up from reference TRBV5-8 and TRBJ2-5, is EAGVTQSPTHLIKTRGQQATLRCSPISGHTSVYWYQQALGLGLQFLLWYDEGEERNRGNFPPRFSGRQFPNYSSELNVNALELEDSALYLCASSLGQTRGETQYFGPGTRLLVL.

V is TRBV5-1 and J is TRBJ2-7, with D perhaps TRBD1 (5 bases). CDR1 and CDR2 from the germline V gene are SGHRS and YFSETQ. The CDR3 is made up of 13 amino acids. Trimming shortened V by 4 bases and J by 6 bases, and 14 bases separated the two germline ends. The CDR3 DNA reads as TGCGCCAGCAGCCCCGAGGCTAGGGGCGAGCAGTACTTC. This sequence encodes CASSPEARGEQYF.

J is TRBJ2-1 and V is TRBV4-1, with a weak D call TRBD2 (6 bases). Germline V lookup: CDR1 MGHRA, CDR2 YSYEKL. Trimming shortened V by 2 bases and J by 0 bases, and 11 bases separated the two germline ends. The CDR3 loop spans 16 amino acids. The CDR3 sequence: CASSQSNGGSYNEQFF. CDR3 DNA: TGCGCCAGCAGCCAATCAAACGGGGGCTCCTACAATGAGCAGTTCTTC.

A few counts support this clone. The gene calls are TRBV15 and TRBJ2-3, with TRBD2 identical over 9 bases. J was trimmed by 5 bases and V by 1 base; bases with no gene match: 19. Germline lookup yields CDR1 LNHNV and CDR2 YYDKDF (reference sequence). The CDR3 length is 20 residues. CDR3 amino acids: CATSRAAGGARWGSQDTQYF. The CDR3 DNA sequence: TGTGCCACCAGCAGAGCTGCGGGGGGGGCCCGGTGGGGTTCACAAGATACGCAGTATTTT.

V and J are TRBV6-7 and TRBJ1-2; the D is unclear. TRBV6-7 is sorted into the ORF group, with uncertain function. V lost 2 bases, J lost 5 bases, and 12 bases lay in between. This CDR3 contains 14 residues. The CDR3 DNA reads as TGTGCCAGCAGTTACAAACAAACCCAATATGGCTACACCTTC. Protein: CASSYKQTQYGYTF.

The V call is TRBV5-1, the J call TRBJ2-7; tentative D call: TRBD2 (6 bases). This CDR3 spans 14 amino acids. Germline CDR1 is SGHRS and CDR2 is YFSETQ. V lost 4 bases, J lost 0 bases, and 11 bases lay in between. Here the CDR3 DNA reads TGCGCCAGCAGCCCGGGACTGAACTCCTACGAGCAGTACTTC. This gives the protein CASSPGLNSYEQYF.